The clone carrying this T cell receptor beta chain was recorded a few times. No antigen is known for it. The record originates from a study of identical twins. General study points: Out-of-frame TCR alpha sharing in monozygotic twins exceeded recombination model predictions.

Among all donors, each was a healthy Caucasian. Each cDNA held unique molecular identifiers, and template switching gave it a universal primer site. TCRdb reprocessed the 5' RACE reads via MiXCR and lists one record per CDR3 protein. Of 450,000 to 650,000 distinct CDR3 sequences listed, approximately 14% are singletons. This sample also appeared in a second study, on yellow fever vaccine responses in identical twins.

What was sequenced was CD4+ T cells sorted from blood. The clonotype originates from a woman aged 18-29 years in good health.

CDR3 sequence: CASSHDLYEQYF. CDR3 in DNA: TGTGCCAGCAGCCATGACCTCTACGAGCAGTACTTC. J is TRBJ2-7 and V is TRBV3-1, with D hard to call. The CDR3 length is 12 residues. CDR1 is LGHDT, CDR2 YNNKEL, per germline (reference sequence). The germline V and J ends were trimmed by 3 bases and 3 bases, with 6 bases remaining between them.